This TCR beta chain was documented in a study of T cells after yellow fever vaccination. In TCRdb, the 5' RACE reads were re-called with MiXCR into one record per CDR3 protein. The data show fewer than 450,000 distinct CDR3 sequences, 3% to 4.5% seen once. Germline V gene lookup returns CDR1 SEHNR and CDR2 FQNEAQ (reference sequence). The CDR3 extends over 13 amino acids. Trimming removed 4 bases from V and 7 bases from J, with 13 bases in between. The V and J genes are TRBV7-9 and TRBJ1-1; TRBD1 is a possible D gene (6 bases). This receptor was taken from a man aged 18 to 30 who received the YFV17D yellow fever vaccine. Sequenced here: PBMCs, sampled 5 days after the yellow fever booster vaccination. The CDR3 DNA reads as TGTGCCAGCAGCTGGACGGGGGACAATGAAGCTTTCTTT. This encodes CASSWTGDNEAFF.